The 18 T cell receptor beta chains below come from one sample, sequenced in a study of blood T cells in healthy people across ages. The second PCR ran roughly 7 to 11 cycles with a sample-barcoded 5' primer and J-beta primers. TCRdb re-called the 5' RACE reads through MiXCR, storing one row per CDR3 protein. The sample lists about 630,000 distinct CDR3 sequences, 21% seen once, with 3% to 4% in the top ten. Sequenced material: blood. The receptors here all came from a man aged 65 to 79 in good health.

This clonotype was found a few times. The V gene is TRBV5-1, the J gene TRBJ1-2, with 7 bases fitting TRBD1. Germline V gene sequence: CDR1 SGHRS, CDR2 YFSETQ. J lost 6 bases, V lost 2 bases, and 10 bases had no gene match. This CDR3 comprises 15 residues. Here the CDR3 reads CASSFLGDRVDGYTF. CDR3 nucleotide sequence: TGCGCCAGCAGCTTCCTCGGAGACAGGGTGGATGGCTACACCTTC.

The chain has TRBV20-1 and TRBJ2-5; D is perhaps TRBD2 (6 bases). CDR3 size: 13 residues. Trimming removed 5 bases at V and 2 bases at J, with 12 bases between. Per germline, CDR1 DFQATT and CDR2 SNEGSKA (reference sequence). The CDR3 is CSADAGRQETQYF. The DNA for the CDR3 is TGCAGTGCTGACGCAGGGAGGCAAGAGACCCAGTACTTC.

Ten or more counts support this clonotype. The V call is TRBV5-1, the J call TRBJ2-5; unclear D gene. Germline V gene data show CDR1 as SGHRS and CDR2 as YFSETQ. This CDR3 region has 13 residues. With 1 base removed from V and 1 base from J, the gap between germline ends came to 5 bases. Here the CDR3 reads CASSLRPQETQYF. The CDR3, as DNA: TGCGCCAGCAGCTTGAGGCCCCAAGAGACCCAGTACTTC.

Notes on this clonotype: The conserved closing phenylalanine or tryptophan is absent in this CDR3, likely reflecting a read error. The chain joins TRBV25-1 to TRBJ2-1, with D tentatively TRBD2 (5 bases). The ends were cut back, 4 bases at V and 4 bases at J, with 8 bases in the middle. This CDR3 is 13 amino acids long. Germline CDR1 and CDR2: MGHDK and SYGVNS. The CDR3 protein is CASSVPGYNEQFL. DNA of the CDR3: TGTGCCAGCAGTGTCCCGGGGTACAATGAGCAGTTCCTC.

This clonotype was detected a few times. This chain connects TRBV28 to TRBJ2-5; the match to TRBD2 covers 8 bases. The DNA end is a closer match to TRBJ2-7, so the J assignment may be wrong. This CDR3 has 16 residues. Germline CDR1 MDHEN, CDR2 SYDVKM. CDR3 loop: CASTSTSGSRSYEQYF. The CDR3 DNA reads as TGTGCCAGCACCTCAACAAGCGGGAGCCGGTCCTACGAGCAGTACTTC.

This clonotype was seen only a few times. The gene calls are TRBV27 and TRBJ2-4; possibly TRBD1 for D (5 bases). There are 13 residues in the CDR3. V lost 3 bases and J 9 bases, leaving 12 bases between the germline ends. Germline loops: CDR1 MNHEY, CDR2 SMNVEV (reference sequence). CDR3 loop: CASSLSRTSIQYF. The CDR3, as DNA: TGTGCCAGCAGTTTGTCGAGGACAAGCATTCAGTACTTC.

This clonotype was detected many times. V is TRBV12-3 or TRBV12-4 and J is TRBJ2-5; TRBD2 agrees at 7 bases. The CDR3 has 15 residues. The V gene end was trimmed by 5 bases and the J gene end by 1 base; junction bases not matched to a gene: 7. Written as DNA, the CDR3 is TGTGCCAGCAGTCCATTCGCGGGAGTCCAAGAGACCCAGTACTTC. It specifies CASSPFAGVQETQYF.

This clonotype was seen a few times. The J gene is TRBJ1-4, the V gene TRBV29-1; D ambiguous. Trimming took 6 bases from V and 8 from J, leaving 10 bases between them. Germline CDR1 reads SQVTM; CDR2 reads ANQGSEA. This CDR3 is built from 11 residues. CDR3 region: CSVARGEKLFF. CDR3 coding DNA: TGCAGCGTGGCCCGAGGGGAAAAACTGTTTTTT.

This clonotype turned up a few times. CDR3 in amino acids: CASSASWDEQFF. The CDR3, as DNA: TGTGCCAGCAGTGCCAGCTGGGATGAGCAGTTCTTC. The rearrangement links TRBV28 to TRBJ2-1; unclear D gene. Trimming took 5 bases from V and 8 from J, leaving 10 bases between them. Looked up from germline, CDR1 is MDHEN and CDR2 is SYDVKM. CDR3 length: 12 residues.

This clonotype was found a few times. The chain couples TRBV18 to TRBJ2-5, with 7 bases that match TRBD1. The assigned J gene may be wrong: the sequence end matches TRBJ2-7 better. This CDR3 has 15 amino acids. The germline V gene has CDR1 KGHSH and CDR2 LQKENI. CDR3 nucleotide sequence: TGTGCCAGCTCAGCCGGACAGGTGGGAAGCGGCGAGCAGTACTTC. This encodes CASSAGQVGSGEQYF.

The V gene is TRBV28, the J gene TRBJ2-5; a weak D match, TRBD1 (5 bases). V lost 2 bases and J lost 11, with 12 bases in between. Germline values: CDR1 MDHEN, CDR2 SYDVKM. The CDR3 runs to 12 residues. For the CDR3, the DNA is TGTGCCAGCAGTTTAGAAGGGGAAGAGCAGTACTTC. Translation: CASSLEGEEQYF.

This rearrangement joins TRBV12-5 to TRBJ2-5; tentatively, D is TRBD2 (5 bases). With the DNA end fitting TRBJ2-7 better, the J assignment may be wrong. CDR1 and CDR2 from the germline V gene are LGHNT and FRNRAP. This CDR3 has 13 residues. As DNA, the CDR3 is TGTGCTAGTGGTTTGGCCCTAGCTGACGAGCAGTACTTC. This gives the protein CASGLALADEQYF.

This clonotype was observed many times. The chain uses TRBV12-3 or TRBV12-4 and TRBJ1-2, with D maybe TRBD1 (6 bases). V shed 3 bases and J shed 0 bases, with 8 bases lying between them. The CDR3 contains 14 residues. For the CDR3, the DNA is TGTGCCAGCAGTTTGGACAGACCTAACTATGGCTACACCTTC. Its translation: CASSLDRPNYGYTF.

The chain has TRBV20-1 and TRBJ2-5; 14 bases are a match to TRBD2. Germline CDR1 is DFQATT and CDR2 is SNEGSKA (reference sequence). J was trimmed by 4 bases and V by 0 bases; bases with no gene match: 4. There are 16 residues in the CDR3. The CDR3, as DNA: TGCAGTGCTAGAGATAGACTAGCGGGAGGGCCAGAGACCCAGTACTTC. It is translated as CSARDRLAGGPETQYF.

This clonotype has more than one count but fewer than ten. This rearrangement joins TRBV3-1 to TRBJ2-7, with unresolved D. CDR1 and CDR2 from the germline V gene are LGHDT and YNNKEL (reference sequence). The V end lost 0 bases, the J end lost 0 bases, and 9 bases lay between the germline ends. CDR3 length equals 15 residues. CDR3 loop: CASSQENGPSYEQYF. CDR3 nucleotide sequence: TGTGCCAGCAGCCAAGAGAACGGGCCCTCCTACGAGCAGTACTTC.

V is TRBV5-1 and J is TRBJ2-5, with D possibly being TRBD1 (7 bases). The germline CDR1 and CDR2 sequences are SGHRS and YFSETQ. There are 13 residues in the CDR3. Trimming took 4 bases from V and 5 from J, leaving 12 bases between them. For the CDR3, the DNA is TGCGCCAGCAGCGGGGGGACAGCGGAGACCCAGTACTTC. Translated: CASSGGTAETQYF.

This clonotype was seen once. The V gene is TRBV7-9, the J gene TRBJ1-4; D may be TRBD1 (6 bases). The CDR3 contains 15 residues. CDR1 is SEHNR, CDR2 FQNEAQ, per germline (reference sequence). The V end lost 0 bases, the J end lost 8 bases, and 13 bases lay between the germline ends. CDR3 sequence: CASSLANRVGEKLFF. The DNA of the CDR3 is TGTGCCAGCAGCTTAGCGAACAGGGTGGGAGAAAAACTGTTTTTT.

The J gene is TRBJ2-1, the V gene TRBV28, with TRBD1 as a possible D gene (6 bases). CDR3 length: 16 residues. Germline V gene lookup returns CDR1 MDHEN and CDR2 SYDVKM. V lost 7 bases to trimming and J lost 6 bases, with 22 bases between them. The DNA of the CDR3 is TGTGCCAGCACCCCTCAAGACAGGAAAGAGGGCAATGAGCAGTTCTTC. This sequence encodes CASTPQDRKEGNEQFF.